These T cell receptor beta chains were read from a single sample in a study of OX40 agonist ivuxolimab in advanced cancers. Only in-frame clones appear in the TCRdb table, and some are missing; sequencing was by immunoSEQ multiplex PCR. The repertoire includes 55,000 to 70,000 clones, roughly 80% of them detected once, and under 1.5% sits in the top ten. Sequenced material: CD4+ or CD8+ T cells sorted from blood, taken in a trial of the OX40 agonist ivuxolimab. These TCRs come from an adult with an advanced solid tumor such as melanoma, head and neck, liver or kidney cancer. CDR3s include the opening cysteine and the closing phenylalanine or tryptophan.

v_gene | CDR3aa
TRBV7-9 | CASGQQGAGGYTF
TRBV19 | CASSIGGLISRETQYF
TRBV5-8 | CASSAEGSRGRLGYGYTF
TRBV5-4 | CASSFKVGTVPEETQYF
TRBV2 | CASSRDGVNTEAFF
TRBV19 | CASKNGLNDQPQHF
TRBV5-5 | CASRSAPAGKTYEQYF
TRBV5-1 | CASSLARQGAAGANVLTF
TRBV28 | CASSSGSHEQYF
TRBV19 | CATRRGRDTEAFF
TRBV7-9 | CASSFRAKEAKNIQYF
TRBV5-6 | CASSLLQGGNTEAFF
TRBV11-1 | CASSLVAGGANEQFF
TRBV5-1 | CASSASAQVPTFF
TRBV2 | CASETGHTGELFF
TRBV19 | CASSRYGNQAFNEQFF
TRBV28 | CASSLGAGYGYTF
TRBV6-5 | CASSYSGTALYDEQFF
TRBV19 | CASSIGVYSNQPQHF
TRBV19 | CASSRTRDGSSGANVLTF
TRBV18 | CASSPQSAGGGYEQYF
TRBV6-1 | CASSSSQGYQPQHF
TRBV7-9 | CAINPTSGGVDEQFF
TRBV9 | CASSVVEQTPSQYF
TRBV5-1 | CASSVTTYEQYF
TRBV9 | CASSVEWRPTDTQYF
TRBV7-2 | CASGLGGSYNSPLHF
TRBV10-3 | CASSVIEAGELFF
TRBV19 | CASSILGWNGELFF
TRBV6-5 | CASSRQFLGDSPLHF
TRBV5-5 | CASSLLPAQGEGEQYF
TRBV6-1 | CASSEAGQVTPYTF
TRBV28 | CASRVRDRAGGYTF
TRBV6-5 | CASRATGGNTIYF
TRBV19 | CASSHAGRAAGNTIYF
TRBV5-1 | CASSLGVGEQYF
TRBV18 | CASSPSAGDQPQHF
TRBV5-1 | CASSLVQNYEQYF
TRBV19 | CASSLGVSNQPQHF
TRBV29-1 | CSVRTGTNEKLFF
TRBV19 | CASDGGSSYEQYF
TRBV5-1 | CASSLEGKGPYEQYF
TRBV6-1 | CASRGTGGHNEQFF
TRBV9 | CASSVGGAARLADTQYF
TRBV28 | CASRVGTGENQPQHF
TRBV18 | CASSLLQALNEKLFF
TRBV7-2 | CASRPIPGGPGNTIYF
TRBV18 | CASLKGGDEKLFF
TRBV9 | CASSVDSPQGRNSPLHF
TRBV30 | CAWYRGNEQYF
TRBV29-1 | CSVRTSLTGGNIQYF
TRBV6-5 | CARRRGANEQYF
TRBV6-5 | CASSAISQNYGYTF